The 5 T cell receptor beta chains reported below all come from one sample, sequenced in a study of blood T cell repertoires in COVID-19 (TCRdb year 2020). Libraries came from the immunoSEQ multiplex PCR assay. In TCRdb, the immuneACCESS table is reduced to in-frame sequences with V and J assigned. These tables do not hold every clone; where another copy was compared, an unresolved V gene accounts for under half, and the others remain unexplained. The table for this sample lists 400,000 or so clones; over 75% of them were counted only once. 1% to 1.3% of the sample lies in the top ten. The sequencing sample was made of PBMCs or T cells enriched from blood (not recorded which). The receptors derive from a man in his thirties or forties who had recovered from COVID-19.

This chain uses TRBV5-6 with TRBJ1-2, with 10 bases lining up with TRBD1. The germline V gene has CDR1 SGHDT and CDR2 YYEEEE. The CDR3 loop spans 14 amino acids. The V segment lost 2 bases and the J segment 8 bases; nucleotides outside the gene matches: 6. The CDR3 sequence: CASSFDRGRKGYTF. DNA for the CDR3: TGTGCCAGCAGCTTTGACAGGGGGCGAAAAGGCTACACCTTC. Using reference TRBV5-6 and TRBJ1-2 for the parts outside the CDR3, the full variable domain is DAGVTQSPTHLIKTRGQQVTLRCSPKSGHDTVSWYQQALGQGPQFIFQYYEEEERQRGNFPDRFSGHQFPNYSSELNVNALLLGDSALYLCASSFDRGRKGYTFGSGTRLTVV.

V gene TRBV19 combines with J gene TRBJ1-1; 8 bases are shared with TRBD1. CDR1 is LNHDA and CDR2 is SQIVND in the germline V gene (reference sequence). The CDR3 is made up of 13 amino acids. V lost 6 bases, J lost 1 base, and 1 base stayed unmatched. CDR3: CASSQGANTEAFF. CDR3 DNA: TGTGCCAGTAGCCAGGGGGCGAACACTGAAGCTTTCTTT.

The CDR3 nucleotides are TGTGCCAGCAGCCAACACGGGTCCCCCCTGGCGGGGGCCAACGTCCTGACTTTC. It is translated as CASSQHGSPLAGANVLTF. V is TRBV3-1 (or the pseudogene TRBV3-2) and J is TRBJ2-6; unclear D gene. The germline CDR1 and CDR2 sequences are LGHDT and YNNKEL (reference sequence). Trimming took off 2 bases at V and 4 bases at J, with 18 bases between the two ends. The CDR3 contains 18 residues.

The chain uses TRBV25-1 and TRBJ2-3; unclear D gene. The CDR3 length is 15 residues. The germline V gene encodes CDR1 MGHDK and CDR2 SYGVNS. Trimming removed 1 base at V and 2 bases at J, with 10 bases between. Written as DNA, the CDR3 is TGTGCCAGCAGTGAATTGAGTCCCCCCACAGATACGCAGTATTTT. Translating gives CASSELSPPTDTQYF.

This chain uses TRBV15 with TRBJ2-2; 7 nucleotides align to TRBD1. Germline V gives CDR1 LNHNV, CDR2 YYDKDF (reference sequence). Unmatched junction bases numbered 8, after V lost 0 bases and J lost 4 bases. This CDR3 is built from 17 residues. The CDR3 loop is CATSRDRWGQTTGELFF. The CDR3 region has the DNA TGTGCCACCAGCAGAGATCGGTGGGGACAGACCACCGGGGAGCTGTTTTTT.